This T cell receptor (beta chain) was obtained from a study of blood T cell repertoires in COVID-19. About the research overall: The samples span acute and convalescent COVID-19 from the United States, Italy and Spain. Sample material is recorded as cDNA or gDNA derived from T cells, B-cell-depleted T cells, or PBMCs.

This clone was detected only a few times. Per the original methods: Amplification of reference gene primers provided the estimated nucleated cell counts. Repertoires were generated with immunoSEQ multiplex PCR, while TCRdb's copy carries only in-frame clones and drops some. D and trimming come from the DNA, and the V and J calls and clone size come from that table. The data hold around 180,000 clones, with roughly four fifths observed a single time. The length of the CDR3 is 16 residues. Germline values: CDR1 MNHEY, CDR2 SMNVEV (reference sequence). V lost 6 bases and J 5 bases, leaving 17 bases between the germline ends.

The source is a human donor in a cohort sampled during active COVID-19. The specimen was peripheral blood. The V and J genes are TRBV27 and TRBJ1-6; D not resolved. This CDR3 is CASRGRIGKDNSPLHF. The CDR3 coding sequence is TGTGCCAGCAGGGGGAGGATAGGGAAGGATAATTCACCCCTCCACTTT.